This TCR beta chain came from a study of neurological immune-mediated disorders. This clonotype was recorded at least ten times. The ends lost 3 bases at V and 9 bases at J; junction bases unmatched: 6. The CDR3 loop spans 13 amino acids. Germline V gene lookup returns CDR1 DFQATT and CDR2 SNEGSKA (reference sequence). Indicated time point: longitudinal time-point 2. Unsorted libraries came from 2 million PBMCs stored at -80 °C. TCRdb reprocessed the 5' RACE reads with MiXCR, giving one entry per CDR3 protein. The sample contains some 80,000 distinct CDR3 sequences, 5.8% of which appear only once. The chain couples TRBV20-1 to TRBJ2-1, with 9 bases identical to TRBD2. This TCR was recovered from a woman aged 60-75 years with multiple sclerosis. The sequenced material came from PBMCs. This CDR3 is CSASGGGASEQFF. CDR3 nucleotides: TGCAGTGCTAGCGGCGGGGGGGCCAGTGAGCAGTTCTTC.